The 29 T cell receptor beta chains below come from one sample, sequenced in a study of cytomegalovirus exposure and HLA in healthy donors. The protocol was immunoSEQ multiplex PCR, while the TCRdb copy is restricted to in-frame clones and leaves out a portion. The profile shows about 110,000 clones, approximately 89% of them singletons. Sequenced material: PBMCs. These receptors were collected from a woman aged 18-29 years in good health and CMV-seronegative.

The CDR3 DNA follows: TGTGCCATCAGTGACCCGACTAAGGAAGGCCGGGGAGATACGCAGTATTTT. Protein sequence: CAISDPTKEGRGDTQYF. The chain links TRBV10-3 to TRBJ2-3, with a tentative D call TRBD2 (5 bases). The CDR3 consists of 17 residues. Germline-derived CDR1 and CDR2 are ENHRY and SYGVKD. The ends were cut back, 3 bases at V and 5 bases at J, with 21 bases in the middle.

This chain uses TRBV4-3 with TRBJ1-1; D gene ambiguous. Germline V gene lookup returns CDR1 LGHNA and CDR2 YSLEER. This CDR3 contains 14 residues. Deletions cut 0 bases from V and 4 bases from J, with 9 bases between. The CDR3 sequence: CASSQETRATEAFF. The CDR3 nucleotides read TGCGCCAGCAGCCAAGAAACTCGAGCCACTGAAGCTTTCTTT.

This rearrangement joins TRBV19 to TRBJ2-2; D possibly corresponds to TRBD1 (5 bases). V lost 5 bases, J lost 7 bases, and 8 bases lay in between. In germline, CDR1 is LNHDA, CDR2 SQIVND (reference sequence). This CDR3 is built from 12 residues. The CDR3 region is CASSVRDGELFF. The CDR3 DNA is TGTGCCAGTAGTGTCAGGGACGGGGAGCTGTTTTTT.

The chain recombines TRBV7-2 with TRBJ1-2; TRBD1 aligns across 7 bases. The CDR3 consists of 13 residues. CDR1 is SGHTA and CDR2 is FQGNSA in the germline V gene. Trimming cost V 5 bases and J 4 bases; bases outside gene matches: 4. CDR3 nucleotide sequence: TGTGCCAGCAGCCCCGGGACAGCCTATGGCTACACCTTC. Protein: CASSPGTAYGYTF.

J is TRBJ2-7 and V is TRBV7-9; 7 nucleotides match TRBD2. V lost 5 bases, J lost 1 base, and 20 bases stayed unmatched. Germline V gives CDR1 SEHNR, CDR2 FQNEAQ (reference sequence). The CDR3 runs 19 residues. The DNA of the CDR3 is TGTGCCAGCAGCCCCCAGGAGGTGCGGGAGCACGCATCTTCCTACGAGCAGTACTTC. This encodes CASSPQEVREHASSYEQYF.

V usage is TRBV7-6 and J usage is TRBJ1-4, with 7 bases that match TRBD1. Trimming removed 5 bases from V and 8 bases from J; junction bases left unmatched: 8. Germline values: CDR1 SGHVS, CDR2 FNYEAQ. This CDR3 contains 14 residues. CDR3: CASSPTGMLEKLFF. CDR3 nucleotide sequence: TGTGCCAGCAGCCCGACAGGGATGCTCGAAAAACTGTTTTTT.

The CDR3 DNA reads as TGCGCCAGCAGTGATCGACAGGGTGGGACATACGAGCAGTACTTC. This codes for CASSDRQGGTYEQYF. J is TRBJ2-7 and V is TRBV10-2; 7 bases match TRBD1. The germline CDR1 and CDR2 sequences are WSHSY and SAAADI. After removal of 3 bases from V and 4 bases from J, the junction contained 9 bases not matched to a gene. The CDR3 consists of 15 residues.

The chain is built from TRBV27 and TRBJ1-2; no definite D call. CDR1 is MNHEY and CDR2 is SMNVEV in the germline V gene (reference sequence). The CDR3 sequence is 13 residues long. V lost 6 bases, J lost 2 bases, and 10 bases lay in between. CDR3 in DNA: TGTGCCAGCAGGGCGTCGGAGAACTATGGCTACACCTTC. Translation gives CASRASENYGYTF.

The V gene is TRBV4-2, the J gene TRBJ1-2; no clear D gene. This CDR3 contains 14 residues. Germline CDR1 reads LGHNA; CDR2 reads YNFKEQ. The germline V and J ends were trimmed by 1 base and 1 base, with 7 bases remaining between them. The CDR3, as DNA: TGTGCCAGCAGCCAAGGAGGATATAACTATGGCTACACCTTC. Translating gives CASSQGGYNYGYTF.

This sequence joins TRBV6-5 and TRBJ1-2, with no clear D. CDR1 is MNHEY and CDR2 is SVGAGI in the germline V gene. The CDR3 extends over 13 amino acids. Trimming removed 4 bases at V and 4 bases at J, with 10 bases between. This CDR3 reads CASSSNSPYGYTF. DNA for the CDR3: TGTGCCAGCAGTTCCAACAGCCCCTATGGCTACACCTTC.

The table lists this clone with a count of one. The chain uses TRBV5-1 and TRBJ1-1; D is undetermined. V gave up 4 bases and J gave up 1 base, with 11 bases separating them. This CDR3 is built from 14 residues. Germline V gene data show CDR1 as SGHRS and CDR2 as YFSETQ. As DNA, the CDR3 is TGCGCCAGCAGCCATCCTACAGCGAACACTGAAGCTTTCTTT. Protein: CASSHPTANTEAFF. Complete variable domain (other parts from reference TRBV5-1 and TRBJ1-1): KAGVTQTPRYLIKTRGQQVTLSCSPISGHRSVSWYQQTPGQGLQFLFEYFSETQRNKGNFPGRFSGRQFSNSRSEMNVSTLELGDSALYLCASSHPTANTEAFFGQGTRLTVV.

This sequence joins TRBV28 and TRBJ2-2; TRBD1 matches at 7 bases. CDR1 and CDR2 (germline): MDHEN, SYDVKM. Trimming cost V 6 bases and J 7 bases; bases outside gene matches: 11. The CDR3 has 15 amino acids. This chain's CDR3 is CASSPLQGYGGELFF. CDR3 DNA sequence: TGTGCCAGCAGCCCCTTACAGGGGTACGGCGGGGAGCTGTTTTTT.

The chain joins TRBV4-3 to TRBJ1-4; no definite D call. Germline-derived CDR1 and CDR2 are LGHNA and YSLEER. This CDR3 has 13 amino acids. Trimming took off 0 bases at V and 10 bases at J, with 9 bases between the two ends. CDR3 coding DNA: TGCGCCAGCAGCCAAGATCGTGGACTAAAACTGTTTTTT. Its protein product is CASSQDRGLKLFF.

This clone appeared once. The genes are TRBV30 and TRBJ1-1; D not resolved. V was clipped by 2 bases and J by 3 bases, with 7 bases between them. Germline-derived CDR1 and CDR2 are GTSNPN and SVGIG (reference sequence). This CDR3 region has 12 residues. The CDR3 reads CAWSPFDTEAFF. The CDR3 coding sequence is TGTGCCTGGAGTCCCTTTGACACTGAAGCTTTCTTT.

The chain carries TRBV30 and TRBJ2-2, with D unresolved. Per the germline V gene, CDR1 is GTSNPN and CDR2 is SVGIG (reference sequence). The CDR3 covers 15 residues. V was trimmed by 4 bases and J by 4 bases, leaving 16 bases between them. The CDR3 is CAWIPPRQTTGELFF. CDR3 nucleotide sequence: TGTGCCTGGATCCCCCCGAGGCAGACCACCGGGGAGCTGTTTTTT.

J is TRBJ1-5 and V is TRBV6-1; D is perhaps TRBD1 (6 bases). Trimming removed 3 bases at V and 0 bases at J, with 9 bases between. This CDR3 spans 15 amino acids. Germline values: CDR1 MNHNS, CDR2 SASEGT. The CDR3 DNA reads TGTGCCAGCAGTGAGGAAGGGGGTAGCAATCAGCCCCAGCATTTT. It codes for CASSEEGGSNQPQHF.

The chain has TRBV7-8 and TRBJ2-7, with D perhaps matching TRBD1 (6 bases). Trimming cost V 5 bases and J 4 bases, with 15 bases left between them. The CDR3 is 14 residues long. From germline, CDR1 is SGHVS and CDR2 FQNEAQ. The CDR3 sequence is CASSLHGQPYEQYF. The CDR3, as DNA: TGTGCCAGCAGCCTCCACGGACAGCCTTACGAGCAGTACTTC.

A few counts support this clone. The rearrangement joins TRBV7-9 to TRBJ1-4, with unresolved D. The V end lost 4 bases, the J end lost 3 bases, and 15 bases lay between the germline ends. Germline V CDR1 and CDR2: SEHNR, FQNEAQ (reference sequence). The CDR3 totals 16 residues. The CDR3 sequence: CASSSPAEVANEKLFF. Here the CDR3 DNA reads TGTGCCAGCAGCTCCCCTGCGGAGGTGGCTAATGAAAAACTGTTTTTT.

Only one count was recorded for this clone. V and J are TRBV5-6 and TRBJ2-1; 9 bases match TRBD1. V trimming: 3 bases; J trimming: 0 bases; junction bases outside the gene matches: 4. Germline lookup yields CDR1 SGHDT and CDR2 YYEEEE. The CDR3 runs to 16 residues. CDR3 protein: CASSWTGESSYNEQFF. For the CDR3, the DNA is TGTGCCAGCAGCTGGACAGGGGAAAGCTCCTACAATGAGCAGTTCTTC.

The chain employs TRBV7-2 and TRBJ2-1, with 7 bases fitting TRBD2. The CDR3 is made up of 17 amino acids. Unmatched junction bases numbered 6, after V lost 1 base and J lost 0 bases. Germline loops: CDR1 SGHTA, CDR2 FQGNSA. The CDR3 region is CASSLVPSGSSYNEQFF. CDR3 DNA sequence: TGTGCCAGCAGCTTAGTGCCTAGCGGAAGCTCCTACAATGAGCAGTTCTTC.

The chain has TRBV6-5 and TRBJ2-1, with 8 positions matching TRBD2. Per the germline V gene, CDR1 is MNHEY and CDR2 is SVGAGI. This CDR3 has 15 amino acids. J lost 0 bases, V lost 5 bases, and 3 bases had no gene match. The CDR3 is CASSNAGGSYNEQFF. The CDR3 coding sequence is TGTGCCAGCAGTAATGCGGGGGGCTCCTACAATGAGCAGTTCTTC.

The chain combines TRBV2 with TRBJ2-3; TRBD2 matches at 10 bases. The CDR3 has 15 residues. Germline V CDR1 and CDR2: SNHLY, FYNNEI. The V and J ends lost 0 bases and 4 bases, in that order; junction bases with no gene match: 1. The CDR3 DNA is TGTGCCAGCAGTGAAGCTAGCGGGGGGTCAGATACGCAGTATTTT. Protein sequence: CASSEASGGSDTQYF. Full variable domain (outside the CDR3, taken from reference TRBV2 and TRBJ2-3): EPEVTQTPSHQVTQMGQEVILRCVPISNHLYFYWYRQILGQKVEFLVSFYNNEISEKSEIFDDQFSVERPDGSNFTLKIRSTKLEDSAMYFCASSEASGGSDTQYFGPGTRLTVL.

The CDR3 nucleotides are TGCAGCGACCAGACAGTTAATTCACCCCTCCACTTT. Its protein product is CSDQTVNSPLHF. J is TRBJ1-6 and V is TRBV29-1; weak D call: TRBD1 (5 bases). This CDR3 is 12 amino acids long. Trimming pared 7 bases from V and 6 bases from J, leaving 10 bases between. Germline loops: CDR1 SQVTM, CDR2 ANQGSEA.

The table lists this clone with a count of one. This chain joins TRBV5-1 and TRBJ1-1, with a possible D match to TRBD1 (5 bases). The CDR3 extends over 14 amino acids. From germline, CDR1 is SGHRS and CDR2 YFSETQ. The V end was cut by 5 bases, the J end by 1 base, with 12 bases between. The CDR3 region is CASSSRQQNTEAFF. The CDR3 region has the DNA TGCGCCAGCAGTTCTCGACAGCAGAACACTGAAGCTTTCTTT.

The chain combines TRBV29-1 with TRBJ1-4; 9 nucleotides line up with TRBD1. The junction had 9 bases not matched to a gene; V was cut back by 6 bases and J by 7 bases. Germline values: CDR1 SQVTM, CDR2 ANQGSEA. The CDR3 extends over 14 amino acids. The CDR3 DNA is TGCAGCGTCGTCCCCGGGGACAGGGCTGAAAAACTGTTTTTT. It is translated as CSVVPGDRAEKLFF.

The chain joins TRBV5-1 to TRBJ2-3, with TRBD2 identical over 14 bases. Germline V gene sequence: CDR1 SGHRS, CDR2 YFSETQ. Germline trimming cut 4 bases from V and 6 bases from J; bases unmatched to any gene: 7. CDR3 length: 16 residues. As DNA, the CDR3 is TGCGCCAGCAGCCATTGGGGACTAGCGGGAGATGATACGCAGTATTTT. Its protein product is CASSHWGLAGDDTQYF.

The chain has TRBV9 and TRBJ1-5, with D maybe TRBD1 (5 bases). The CDR3 has 15 amino acids. With 3 bases removed from V and 4 bases from J, the gap between germline ends came to 14 bases. The V gene's germline CDR1 is SGDLS and CDR2 YYNGEE. The CDR3 nucleotides are TGTGCCAGCAGCGCAGGGCCGGGTACAAATCAGCCCCAGCATTTT. Protein sequence: CASSAGPGTNQPQHF.

This chain uses TRBV28 with TRBJ1-2, with a possible D match to TRBD1 (6 bases). CDR3 size: 14 residues. Trimming took off 5 bases at V and 4 bases at J, with 14 bases between the two ends. CDR1 is MDHEN and CDR2 is SYDVKM in the germline V gene. The CDR3 nucleotides read TGTGCCAGCAGTCCTTCGGACAGCTCCTATGGCTACACCTTC. Protein: CASSPSDSSYGYTF.

The genes are TRBV12-5 and TRBJ2-7, with D possibly matching TRBD1 (5 bases). The CDR3 consists of 15 residues. The germline V gene encodes CDR1 LGHNT and CDR2 FRNRAP. The V and J ends lost 0 bases and 2 bases respectively, with 11 bases between them. The CDR3 nucleotides read TGTGCTAGTGGTTTGGTATTAGGGGCCCCCTACGAGCAGTACTTC. Amino acid sequence: CASGLVLGAPYEQYF.